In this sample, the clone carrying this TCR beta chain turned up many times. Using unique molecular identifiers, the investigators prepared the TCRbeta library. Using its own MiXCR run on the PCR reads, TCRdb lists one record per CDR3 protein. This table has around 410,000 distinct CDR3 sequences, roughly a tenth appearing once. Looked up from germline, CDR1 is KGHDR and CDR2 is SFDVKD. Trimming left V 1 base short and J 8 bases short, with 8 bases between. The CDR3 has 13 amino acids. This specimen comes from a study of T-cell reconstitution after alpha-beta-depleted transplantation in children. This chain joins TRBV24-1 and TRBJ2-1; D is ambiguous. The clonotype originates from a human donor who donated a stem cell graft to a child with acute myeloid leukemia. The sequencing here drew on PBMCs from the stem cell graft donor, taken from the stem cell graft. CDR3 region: CATSDFGRDEQFF. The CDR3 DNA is TGTGCCACCAGTGATTTTGGCCGGGATGAGCAGTTCTTC.